The subject of this entry is one T cell receptor beta chain. Its antigen is not yet known. Base qualities were left out, and no much larger clone turns up one base away. As encoded in the germline V gene, CDR1 is SGHTA while CDR2 is FQGNSA. At the junction V is shortened by 3 bases and J by 4 bases, with 14 bases in between. The CDR3 numbers 15 residues from cysteine through phenylalanine. The sequence is cut down to CDR3 DNA, 45 bases in frame from base 1. The cohort was made up of roughly 670 healthy bone marrow donors. At the time of sampling, all cohort members were nominally healthy, though unrecorded immune exposures were likely present. The donor tested CMV seronegative and was one of the 352 seronegative cohort members. A peripheral blood sample was collected from each donor, and TCR beta sequencing was performed on peripheral blood mononuclear cells. Genomic DNA was extracted from the blood cell samples with the Qiagen DNeasy Blood Extraction Kit.

These data originate in a study of cytomegalovirus exposure and HLA in healthy donors (dated by TCRdb to 2015 to 2018). Some background on the complete study: According to an earlier analysis of a few hundred of the donors, about 170 million T cells yielded over 90 million unique TCR beta sequences and 276 Gb of sequence data. Every discovery cohort repertoire had been produced on one sequencing platform. The genetic ancestry cluster associated with self-reported Caucasian donors included around four fifths of the approximately 430 genotyped donors. Besides the first cohort of approximately 670 subjects, a separate validation cohort made up of over 100 different subjects was used. Rather than drawing on any new phenotypic data, the later analysis identified candidate immune exposures from TCR beta sequences and the way those sequences occurred across donors. In an earlier analysis of 587 of the donors, high-throughput TCR beta sequencing was used to judge whether each TCR beta V gene segment behaved as functional or pseudogenic. The study was designed to test whether signatures of past pathogen exposure could be identified by cataloging public T cell receptors. On average, roughly 240,000 unique TCR beta nucleotide sequences were sequenced per donor among roughly 430 genotyped donors of the cohort, with around 19% of those sequences being non-productive. Roughly 5 DR-DQ haplotypes were treated as single units for association and clustering because of strong linkage in the cohort. An early release that covered about 600 HLA-typed donors contained about 300 gigabases of sequencing data and approximately 85 million unique TCR sequences. A later genetic analysis took genome-wide SNP genotypes for about 55% of the 666 donors and used that subset as a discovery cohort. To predict cytomegalovirus infection status, the study combined high-throughput TCR immunosequencing, statistical association of individual TCRs with disease status, and machine learning. In a later analysis, previously published TCR beta repertoires from 550 to 700 donors were re-analyzed and high-resolution HLA genotyping was added so that TCR occurrence patterns could be studied. Typing coverage varied by locus: roughly 620-630 donors for A, B, C, DRB1 and DQB1; roughly 520 for DQA1; about 590 for DPA1; 450 to 480 for DPB1. HLA typing covered class I and class II loci at four-digit resolution. Donor age, sex, ethnicity and CMV serostatus were compiled alongside the repertoire data. The T cell repertoires of around 670 subjects were profiled by immunosequencing and related to cytomegalovirus serostatus.

Results the study describes overall, beyond this receptor: In a later analysis, TCR association rates were found to vary across HLA loci, with the most associated TCRs seen for DRB1 alleles and the fewest for HLA-C alleles. In both the original and validation cohorts, the classifier was reported to diagnose cytomegalovirus status with high specificity and sensitivity. Because the 87-base-pair reads could not distinguish some IMGT-functional V segments, including TRBV6-2 and TRBV6-3, those segments were excluded. Because HLA typing was missing for some donors at each locus, association tests included only the typed subset. A cluster of highly shared sequence variants was judged likely to be a technical artifact of the sequencing pipeline. The authors suggested that the approach could potentially be generalized to other disease states and immunological phenotypes. In a later analysis, HLA-associated TCR beta chains were found to be more clonally expanded and to have lower generation probabilities than equally common non-associated chains. Roughly uniform sequencing depth across donors was assumed in presence/absence analyses, although this assumption may not hold. An earlier analysis of some 560 of the donors showed that most TCR beta V segments appeared in productive rearrangements either about 87% or about 30% of the time, which broadly matched IMGT annotations. Linkage disequilibrium might explain the correlated functional status among segregating V segments, but an unknown experimental factor could not be ruled out. Across donors, most TCR sequences were observed very rarely, whereas some public TCRs were present in many individuals. Several of the top co-occurrence clusters appeared to be linked to parvovirus B19, influenza, CMV and Epstein-Barr virus, according to a later analysis. The study gave a list of around 170 TCR beta chains associated with cytomegalovirus. In this cohort, only TCR beta chains were sequenced, and detectable features were limited by the absence of alpha or paired-chain data. According to a later analysis, most CMV-associated TCR beta chains appeared to be HLA-restricted, and the HLA associations seemed to be driven largely by CMV exposure. A further reported finding was that TCR beta sequences accurately predicted the HLA-A and HLA-B alleles for most subjects in the first cohort. Because counts were too low, roughly 16 rarely observed V segments, including chromosome 9 orphons, were left out of the earlier analysis of about 500 of the donors. In a later analysis, around 15,000 TCR beta sequences were associated with specific HLA alleles at a false discovery rate of 0.05. A later genetic analysis associated a missense DCLRE1C variant with V-gene and J-gene trimming of TCR beta chains, and an independent cohort replicated the association. Three of the identified cytomegalovirus-associated TCR beta chains were confirmed in vitro to be specific for cytomegalovirus antigens. According to a later genetic analysis, donors in an Asian-associated ancestry cluster had fewer N-insertions in productive TCRs than the approximately 710-donor mean. The only immune exposure information available for the cohort was CMV serostatus. Strong co-occurrence of HLA alleles, especially DR and DQ, made assigning TCR associations to individual alleles difficult.

The method behind the library was the immunoSEQ multiplex PCR assay. For the multiplex PCR, a mixture combining 60 forward primers for TCR Vbeta segments and 13 reverse primers for TCR Jbeta segments was used. The CDR3 region of rearranged TCR beta genes was amplified from genomic DNA with a multiplex PCR assay. The amplified TCR beta libraries were sequenced on the Illumina HiSeq System as 87-base-pair reads. The published analysis was carried out like this. In a later analysis, 70 million to 95 million unique TCR beta chains were counted across the 650 to 750 repertoires, and approximately 11 million of these chains were shared by at least two donors. A nearest-neighbor algorithm error-corrected the raw reads and collapsed the reads into unique sequences, merging closely related sequences to remove PCR and sequencing errors. To assign V, D and J gene segments, CDR3 sequences were aligned to IMGT reference sequences. Each retained sequence needed at least a six-nucleotide match to both a V gene segment and a J gene segment. A rearrangement was called productive if the CDR3 had no stop codons and remained in frame with V and J, and every other rearrangement was called non-productive. Following IMGT convention, CDR3 was defined as the stretch from the second conserved V-encoded cysteine to the conserved J-encoded phenylalanine. In an earlier analysis of 500 to 650 of the donors, sequences lacking an unambiguous match to a single V gene segment were excluded. In an earlier analysis of around 600 of the donors, V segments were called functional above 56.7% productive rearrangements and were called segregating when the between-donor standard deviation exceeded 5%. A statistical classification framework was developed to diagnose cytomegalovirus status using the catalog of TCR beta chain sequences. A later analysis assigned V and J genes by comparing TCR nucleotide sequences with IMGT/GENE-DB human TR gene sequences. The TCRdist pipeline was used in a later analysis to assign CDR3 sequences and most-parsimonious VDJ recombination scenarios. In a later analysis, each TCR beta chain was defined by its CDR3 amino acid sequence together with its V-gene family, and reads without a unique V-gene family were excluded. In a later analysis, 500 to 650 highly shared, low-generation-probability nucleotide sequences were removed to address suspected cross-contamination and a sequencing artifact. In a later analysis, a clonal expansion index for each public chain was calculated from normalized within-repertoire ranks of inferred template counts. A later analysis computed generation probabilities with a VDJ recombination model fitted to out-of-frame rearrangements, and checked the results against IGoR. Hypergeometric tests were used in a later analysis to score TCR-TCR, TCR-HLA and TCR-CMV co-occurrence, with a repertoire-size bias correction applied to the TCR pairs. A later analysis estimated false discovery rates by permuting HLA or CMV assignments 20 times. A later analysis grouped co-occurring TCRs with DBSCAN, adding TCRdist sequence similarity when clustering within HLA-allele-positive subsets. Repertoires with fewer than 30,000 or more than 120,000 public chains, plus five repertoires with anomalous nucleotide sharing, were excluded from co-occurrence clustering. This is the immuneACCESS table as TCRdb keeps it, with only in-frame sequences that have V and J called. A part of the clones is gone; compared with another copy, unresolved V genes explain less than half, and the rest is unexplained. V and J calls and clone size come straight from that table; D and trimming were deduced from the DNA. The sample has under 300,000 clones on record, about 75% of them singletons. The ten largest clones represent under 2.5% of the sample.

Specimen: PBMCs. The receptor comes from a female donor in good health and CMV-seronegative. The V gene is TRBV7-2 and the J gene is TRBJ2-3; the D gene is unclear. The DNA is as follows: TGTGCCAGCAGCTTCGCACCTGGTGGCTCAGATACGCAGTATTTT. This translates into CASSFAPGGSDTQYF.